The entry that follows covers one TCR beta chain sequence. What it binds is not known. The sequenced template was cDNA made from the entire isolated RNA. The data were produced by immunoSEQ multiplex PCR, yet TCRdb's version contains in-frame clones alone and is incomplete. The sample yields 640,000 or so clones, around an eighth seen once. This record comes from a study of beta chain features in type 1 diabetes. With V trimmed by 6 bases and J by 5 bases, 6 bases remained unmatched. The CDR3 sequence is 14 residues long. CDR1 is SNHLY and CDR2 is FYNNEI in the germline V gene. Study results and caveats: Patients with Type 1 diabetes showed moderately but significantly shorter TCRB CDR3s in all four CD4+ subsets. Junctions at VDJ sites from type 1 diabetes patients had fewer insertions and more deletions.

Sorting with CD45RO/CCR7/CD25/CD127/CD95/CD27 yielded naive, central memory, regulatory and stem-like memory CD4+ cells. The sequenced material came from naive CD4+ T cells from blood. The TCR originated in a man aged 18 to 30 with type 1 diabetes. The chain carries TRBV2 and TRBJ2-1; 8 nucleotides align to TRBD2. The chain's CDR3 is CASREREGHNEQFF. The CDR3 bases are TGTGCCAGCAGGGAACGGGAGGGGCACAATGAGCAGTTCTTC.